The source of this TCR beta chain is a study of T cells in Graves' hyperthyroidism and ophthalmopathy. Uncontrolled infection, other autoimmune disease, pregnancy or lactation excluded patients. Each diagnosis was grounded in clinical symptoms, serum thyroxine and TRAb, thyroid ultrasound, and orbital computed tomography. TCR beta CDR3 sequences were amplified from RNA transcripts. TCR CDR3 underwent first-round RT-PCR with the HTBI primer set. From the multiplex PCR reads, TCRdb called clonotypes with MiXCR, one entry per CDR3 protein. Counted here are hundreds of thousands of distinct CDR3 sequences, roughly a sixth occurring once; the ten biggest clones make up under 3.5%. V shed 5 bases and J shed 3 bases, with 13 bases lying between them. This CDR3 is built from 14 residues. CDR1 and CDR2 from the germline V gene are SGHVS and FNYEAQ. This clonotype was recorded at least ten times. Its target is unknown.

Findings and caveats of the study: The model forecast ophthalmopathy, anticipating it by a median approximately 6.2 months before onset. Most thyroid-expanded clonotypes above 0.001 were also found in blood.

Sequencing was done on a sample of blood. The receptor was isolated from a middle-aged woman with Graves' ophthalmopathy. The chain combines TRBV7-6 with TRBJ2-5; D is ambiguous. The CDR3 sequence: CASSLGMGEETQYF. The CDR3 DNA is TGTGCCAGCAGCCTCGGAATGGGTGAAGAGACCCAGTACTTC.